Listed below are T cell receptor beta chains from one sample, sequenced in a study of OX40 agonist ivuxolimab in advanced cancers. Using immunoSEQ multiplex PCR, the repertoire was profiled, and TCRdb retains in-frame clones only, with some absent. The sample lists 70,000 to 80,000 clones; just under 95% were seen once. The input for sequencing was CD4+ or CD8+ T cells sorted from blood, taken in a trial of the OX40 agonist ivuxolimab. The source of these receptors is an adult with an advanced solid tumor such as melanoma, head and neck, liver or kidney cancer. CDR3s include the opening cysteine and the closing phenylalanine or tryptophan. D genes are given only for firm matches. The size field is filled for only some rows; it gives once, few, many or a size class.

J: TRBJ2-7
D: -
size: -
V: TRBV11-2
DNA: TGTGCCAGCAGCCCAAAAATGGGTTACGAGCAGTACTTC
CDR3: CASSPKMGYEQYF

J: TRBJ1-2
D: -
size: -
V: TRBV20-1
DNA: TGCAGTGCTAGAGGTTGGGGCTACACCTTC
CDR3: CSARGWGYTF

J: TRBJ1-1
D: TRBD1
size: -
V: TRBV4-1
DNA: TGCGCCAGCAGCCAAGGACAGGGGAACACTGAAGCTTTCTTT
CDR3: CASSQGQGNTEAFF

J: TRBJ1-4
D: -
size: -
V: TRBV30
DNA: TGTGCCTGGAGCCCCGGACAGACAACTAATGAAAAACTGTTTTTT
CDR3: CAWSPGQTTNEKLFF

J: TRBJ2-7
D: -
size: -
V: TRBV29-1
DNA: TGCAGCGTTATAGACTACGAGCAGTACTTC
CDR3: CSVIDYEQYF

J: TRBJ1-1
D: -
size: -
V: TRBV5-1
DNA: TGCGCCAGCAGCTTAAAGGGGTTGAACACTGAAGCTTTCTTT
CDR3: CASSLKGLNTEAFF

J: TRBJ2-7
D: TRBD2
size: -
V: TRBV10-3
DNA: TGTGCCATCCCCGGGACTAGCGGGAGTAACGAGCAGTACTTC
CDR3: CAIPGTSGSNEQYF

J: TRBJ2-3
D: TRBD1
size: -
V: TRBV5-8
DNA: TGTGCCAGCAGTTTTTACCCGACAGGGACGAGCACAGATACGCAGTATTTT
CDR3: CASSFYPTGTSTDTQYF

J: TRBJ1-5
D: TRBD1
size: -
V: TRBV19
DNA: TGTACCAGTAGTAACAGGGGGAATCAGCCCCAGCATTTT
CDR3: CTSSNRGNQPQHF

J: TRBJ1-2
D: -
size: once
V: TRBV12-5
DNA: TGTGCTAGTGGTTTGCGGGATATCTATGGCTACACCTTC
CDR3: CASGLRDIYGYTF